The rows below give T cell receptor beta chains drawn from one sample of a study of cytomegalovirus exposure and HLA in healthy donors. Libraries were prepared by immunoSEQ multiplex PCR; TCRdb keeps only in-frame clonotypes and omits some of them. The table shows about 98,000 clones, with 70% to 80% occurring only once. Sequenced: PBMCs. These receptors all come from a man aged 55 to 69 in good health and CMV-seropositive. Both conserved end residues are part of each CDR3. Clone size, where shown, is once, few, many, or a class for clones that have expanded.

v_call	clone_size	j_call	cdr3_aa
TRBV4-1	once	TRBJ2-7	CASSQTTSGAYEQYF
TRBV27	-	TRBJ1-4	CASSTYSTAGEKLFF
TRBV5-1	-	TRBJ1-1	CASSTVGRVEAFF
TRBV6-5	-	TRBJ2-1	CASSYSKENEQFF
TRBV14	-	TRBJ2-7	CASSQAQRGFYEQYF
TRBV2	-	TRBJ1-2	CASLYTRQAVYGYTF
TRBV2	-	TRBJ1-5	CASSVRGRQPQHF
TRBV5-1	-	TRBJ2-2	CASSLGGRTNTGELFF
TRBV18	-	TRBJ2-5	CASSPGTGFGEQYF
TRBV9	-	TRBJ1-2	CASSADTTTNYGYTF
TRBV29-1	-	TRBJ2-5	CSVENRAGRETQYF
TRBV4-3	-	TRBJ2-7	CASSQERGYTYEQYF
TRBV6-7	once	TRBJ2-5	CASSYIWGVKWETQYF
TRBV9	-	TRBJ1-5	CASSATGRESQPQHF
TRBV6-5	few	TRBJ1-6	CASSYWGQGNSPLHF
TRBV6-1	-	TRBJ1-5	CASSVGTITGGNQPQHF
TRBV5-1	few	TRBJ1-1	CASSGGTIPGAEAFF
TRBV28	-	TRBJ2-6	CASTDGRDSGANVLTF
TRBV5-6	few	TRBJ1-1	CASRTLDRNTEAFF
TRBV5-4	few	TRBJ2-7	CASSFGRGGNEQYF
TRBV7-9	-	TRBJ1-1	CASNLAGGEAFF
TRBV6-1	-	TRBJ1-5	CASSESVGGGQPQHF
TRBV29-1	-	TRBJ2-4	CSVPDTGGSKNIQYF
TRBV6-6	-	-	CASTPSGGGRYEQYF
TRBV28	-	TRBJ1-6	CASSSQGPNNSPLHF
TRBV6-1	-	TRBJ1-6	CASSGAQGIGYNSPLHF
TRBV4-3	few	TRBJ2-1	CASSQIDRSGNEQFF
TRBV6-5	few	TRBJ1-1	CASSPGQWNTEAFF
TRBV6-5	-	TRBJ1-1	CASRMTLDRGTEAFF
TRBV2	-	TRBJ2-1	CASKSGDRGRGEQFF
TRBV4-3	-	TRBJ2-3	CASSLGQTRTDTQYF
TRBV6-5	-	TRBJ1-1	CASSYWGTGSNIEAFF
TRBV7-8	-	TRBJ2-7	CASSPPREGSYEQYF
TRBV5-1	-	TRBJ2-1	CASSLAGGNEQFF
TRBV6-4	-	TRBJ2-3	CASSDSKTSGGMPDTQYF
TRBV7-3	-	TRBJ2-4	CASSLRGGLAKNIQYF
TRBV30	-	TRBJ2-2	CAWSAGGQGGELFF
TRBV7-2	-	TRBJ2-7	CASSPAGGFYEQYF
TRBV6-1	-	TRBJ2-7	CASSTSGGFAYEQYF
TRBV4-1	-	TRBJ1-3	CASSQTWANPGNTIYF
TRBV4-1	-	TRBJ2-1	CASSQHFDRGGIGEQFF
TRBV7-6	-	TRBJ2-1	CASSTTGGPIYNEQFF
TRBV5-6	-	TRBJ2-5	CASRLDTRMQETQYF
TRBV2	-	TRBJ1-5	CASSEALGQPQHF
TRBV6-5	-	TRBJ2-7	CASSYSQRLSYEQYF
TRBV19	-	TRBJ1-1	CASTPGTGGGTEAFF
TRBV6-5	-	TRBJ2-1	CASSYIPGSNEQFF
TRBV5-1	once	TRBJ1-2	CASSLGTGYYTF
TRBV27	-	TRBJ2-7	CASSLLGQESSYEQYF
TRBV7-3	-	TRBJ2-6	CASSPYGQGPGSGANVLTF
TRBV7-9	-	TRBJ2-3	CASSLVRGQGSTDTQYF